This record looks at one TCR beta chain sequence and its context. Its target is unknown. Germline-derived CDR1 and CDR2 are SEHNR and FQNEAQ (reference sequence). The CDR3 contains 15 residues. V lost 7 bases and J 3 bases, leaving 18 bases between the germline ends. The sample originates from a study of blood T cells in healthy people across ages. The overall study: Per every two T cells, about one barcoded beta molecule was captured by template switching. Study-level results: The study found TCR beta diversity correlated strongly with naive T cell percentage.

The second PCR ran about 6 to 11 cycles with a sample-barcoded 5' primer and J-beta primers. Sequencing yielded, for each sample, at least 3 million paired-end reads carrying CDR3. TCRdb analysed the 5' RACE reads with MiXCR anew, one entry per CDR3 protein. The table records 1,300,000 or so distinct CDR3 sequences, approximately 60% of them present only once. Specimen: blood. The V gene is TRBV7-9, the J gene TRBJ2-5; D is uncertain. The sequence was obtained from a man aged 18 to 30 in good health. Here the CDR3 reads CASISLNPGEETQYF. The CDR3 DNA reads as TGTGCCAGCATTTCCCTGAACCCTGGGGAAGAGACCCAGTACTTC. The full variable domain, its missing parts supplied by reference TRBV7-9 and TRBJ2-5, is DTGVSQNPRHKITKRGQNVTFRCDPISEHNRLYWYRQTLGQGPEFLTYFQNEAQLEKSRLLSDRFSAERPKGSFSTLEIQRTEQGDSAMYLCASISLNPGEETQYFGPGTRLLVL.